This TCR beta chain derives from a study of Ad26.COV2.S vaccination and SARS-CoV-2 variants (dated by TCRdb to the early 2020s). As for the study more broadly: Donors in the vaccine arm were drawn from COV1001, a phase I-IIa trial of Ad26.COV2.S in healthy adults that was multicentre, randomized, double-blind and placebo-controlled. Investigators did not know the trial group allocation while performing experiments and assessing outcomes. A total of some 30 samples were included in the TCR-sequenced set, comprising roughly 20 Ad26.COV2.S vaccine recipients, 5 placebo recipients and 8 SARS-CoV-2 convalescent individuals. Trial participants were randomized into five groups of five: low-dose or high-dose Ad26.COV2.S given once or twice, or placebo on both occasions. Sequencing of the TCRbeta repertoire served to evaluate the specificity and breadth of SARS-CoV-2-reactive T cell receptors following Ad26.COV2.S vaccination. Dosing of Ad26.COV2.S was intramuscular, at either 5x10^10 or 1x10^11 viral particles, delivered as one shot or as two shots spaced 56 days apart. Results the study describes overall, beyond this receptor: Comparable non-spike TCR breadth was observed between vaccine and placebo recipients, consistent with only spike being contained in the vaccine. After vaccination, substantial breadth of spike-specific CD8+ and CD4+ T cell responses was reported. The authors noted that the TCR breadth and depth analyses may have underestimated total T cell responses. Spike-specific TCR breadth was higher in Ad26.COV2.S recipients than in placebo recipients (P = 0.0014). The study lacked the statistical power to compare responses across vaccine doses or regimens.

What this sample's treatment or condition label stands for: around 19 received Ad26.COV2.S at low or high dose, single or two shots; several received placebo; per-sample allocation not given. Repertoires of vaccine and placebo recipients were sequenced from samples collected on day 63 after the first injection. Cohort 1b enrolled 25 or so adults aged 18-55 years at a single site in Boston, USA, between 29 July and 7 August 2020. As a vaccine, Ad26.COV2.S was a replication-incompetent adenovirus type 26 vector that expressed a prefusion-stabilized SARS-CoV-2 spike protein derived from the original Wuhan strain. V loses 4 bases, J loses 5 bases, and the germline ends lie 19 bases apart. Including the terminal cysteine and phenylalanine, the CDR3 comprises 16 residues. The only DNA kept is the CDR3, 48 bases in frame from the first base. The germline V gene specifies SGHTA as CDR1 and FQGTGA as CDR2.

TCRbeta CDR3 regions were sequenced with the immunoSEQ Assay. After extraction, genomic DNA underwent amplification by bias-controlled multiplex PCR, followed by high-throughput sequencing. Regarding the original processing steps: To quantify the absolute abundance of every unique TCRbeta CDR3 region, sequences were collapsed and filtered. T cell fraction was estimated by normalizing TCRbeta template counts to usable DNA, with usable DNA measured through amplification of reference genes found in all nucleated cells. Repertoire TCRs were annotated as SARS-CoV-2-specific when V gene, CDR3 amino acid sequence and J gene were exactly matched to a known reactive TCR set. MIRA supplied the reference SARS-CoV-2 TCR set, which was filtered for enrichment in COVID-19-positive ImmuneCODE repertoires so that public or cross-reactive TCRs were removed. Using the MIRA antigens, annotated TCRs were further analysed by specific ORF or by position within an ORF. Breadth was defined as annotated unique rearrangements over total unique productive rearrangements; depth was the summed frequency of those rearrangements. TCR breadth was compared between groups using two-sided Wilcoxon rank-sum tests. TCRdb mirrors the immuneACCESS table, restricted to in-frame sequences. Some clones are absent from its copies; in checked studies, under half trace to an unresolved V gene, and the reason for the others is unknown. From that table come the V and J calls and clone size; the DNA was used to work out D and trimming. The sample table shows some 480,000 clones, and about 83% are seen once. The biggest ten clones account for 9.5% to 15% of the sample.

As to this clone: The clone's antigen remains unknown. No base-level quality is on record; no much larger clone is a single base apart.

The specimen comprised peripheral blood, sampled in a trial of Ad26.COV2.S vaccine versus placebo. The chain joins TRBV7-3 to TRBJ2-3; TRBD2 could be the D gene, as 6 bases match. The TCR comes from a person between 18 and 60 years old who received the Ad26.COV2.S COVID-19 vaccine or a placebo. The DNA reads TGTGCCAGCAGCTCCCCCGGTGATAGCGGACTAGATACGCAGTATTTT. Its protein reads: CASSSPGDSGLDTQYF.